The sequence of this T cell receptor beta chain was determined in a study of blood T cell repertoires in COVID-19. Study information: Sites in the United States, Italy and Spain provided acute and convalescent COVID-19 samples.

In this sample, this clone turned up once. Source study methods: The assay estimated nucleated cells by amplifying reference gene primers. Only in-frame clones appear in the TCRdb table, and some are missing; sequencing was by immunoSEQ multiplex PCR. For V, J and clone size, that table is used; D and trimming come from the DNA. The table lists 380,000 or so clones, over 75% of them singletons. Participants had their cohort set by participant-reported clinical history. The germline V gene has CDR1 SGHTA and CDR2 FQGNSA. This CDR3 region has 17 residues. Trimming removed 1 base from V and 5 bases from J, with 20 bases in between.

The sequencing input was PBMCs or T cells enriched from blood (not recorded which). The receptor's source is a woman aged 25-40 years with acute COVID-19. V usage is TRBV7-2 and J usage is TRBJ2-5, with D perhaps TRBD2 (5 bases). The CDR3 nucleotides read TGTGCCAGCAGCTTAGTGGGTACAGCGGCCCAAAGGGAGACCCAGTACTTC. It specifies CASSLVGTAAQRETQYF.